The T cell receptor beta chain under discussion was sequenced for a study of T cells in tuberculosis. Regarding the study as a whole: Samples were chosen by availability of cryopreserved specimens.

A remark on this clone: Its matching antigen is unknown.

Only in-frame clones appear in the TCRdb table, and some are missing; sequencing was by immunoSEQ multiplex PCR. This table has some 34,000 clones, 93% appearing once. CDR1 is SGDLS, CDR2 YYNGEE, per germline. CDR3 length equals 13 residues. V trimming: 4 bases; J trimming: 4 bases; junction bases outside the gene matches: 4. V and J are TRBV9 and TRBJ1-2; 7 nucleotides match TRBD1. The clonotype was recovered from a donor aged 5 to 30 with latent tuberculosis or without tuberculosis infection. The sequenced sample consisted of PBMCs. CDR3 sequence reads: CASSPGGGYGYTF. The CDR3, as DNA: TGTGCCAGCAGCCCAGGGGGAGGCTATGGCTACACCTTC.